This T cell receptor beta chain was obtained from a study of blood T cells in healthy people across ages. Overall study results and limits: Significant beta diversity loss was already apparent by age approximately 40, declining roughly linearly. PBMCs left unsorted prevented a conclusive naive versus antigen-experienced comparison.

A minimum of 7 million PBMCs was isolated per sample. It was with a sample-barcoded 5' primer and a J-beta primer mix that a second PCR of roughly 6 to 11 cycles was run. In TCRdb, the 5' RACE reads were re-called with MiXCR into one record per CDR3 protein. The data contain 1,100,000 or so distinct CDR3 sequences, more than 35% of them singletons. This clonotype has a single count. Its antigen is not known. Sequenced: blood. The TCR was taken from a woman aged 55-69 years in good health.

CDR3 protein: CAIRGVGQGALSVQYF. CDR3 DNA sequence: TGTGCCATTCGGGGCGTGGGACAGGGGGCCTTAAGCGTTCAGTACTTC. The gene calls are TRBV10-3 and TRBJ2-7; TRBD1 aligns across 12 bases. CDR1 and CDR2 (germline): ENHRY, SYGVKD. After removal of 9 bases from V and 10 bases from J, the junction contained 19 bases not matched to a gene. The CDR3 totals 16 residues.